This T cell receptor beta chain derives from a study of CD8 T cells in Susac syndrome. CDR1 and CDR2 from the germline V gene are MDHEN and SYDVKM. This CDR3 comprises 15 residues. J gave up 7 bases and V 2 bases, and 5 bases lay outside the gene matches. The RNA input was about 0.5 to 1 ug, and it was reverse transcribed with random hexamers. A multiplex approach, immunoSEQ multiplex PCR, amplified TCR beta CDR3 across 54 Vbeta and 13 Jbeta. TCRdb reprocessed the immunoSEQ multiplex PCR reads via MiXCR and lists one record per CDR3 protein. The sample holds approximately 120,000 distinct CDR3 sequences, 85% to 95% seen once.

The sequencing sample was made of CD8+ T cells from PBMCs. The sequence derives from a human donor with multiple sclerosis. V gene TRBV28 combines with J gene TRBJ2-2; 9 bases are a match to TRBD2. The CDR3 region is CASSLGSGSGGELFF. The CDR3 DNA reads TGTGCCAGCAGTTTAGGTAGCGGGAGTGGCGGGGAGCTGTTTTTT.